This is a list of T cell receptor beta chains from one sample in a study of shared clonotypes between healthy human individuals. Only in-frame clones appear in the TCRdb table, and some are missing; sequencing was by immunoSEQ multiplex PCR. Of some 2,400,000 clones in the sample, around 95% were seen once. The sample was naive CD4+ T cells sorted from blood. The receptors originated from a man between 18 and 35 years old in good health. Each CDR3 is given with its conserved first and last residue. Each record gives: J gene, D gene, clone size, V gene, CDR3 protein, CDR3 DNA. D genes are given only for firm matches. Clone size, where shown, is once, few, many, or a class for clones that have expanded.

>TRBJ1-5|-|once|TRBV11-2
CASSPGSTEGASGPQHF
TGTGCCAGCAGCCCCGGTTCGACAGAGGGAGCCTCGGGGCCCCAGCATTTT
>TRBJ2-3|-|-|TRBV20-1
CSARLGGGQYF
TGCAGTGCTAGGCTAGGGGGTGGGCAGTATTTT
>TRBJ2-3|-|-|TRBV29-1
CSVEGPGNEMDTQYF
TGCAGCGTTGAAGGACCAGGAAATGAGATGGATACGCAGTATTTT
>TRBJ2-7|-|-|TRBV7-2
CASSLDGGQGYTSSYEQYF
TGTGCCAGCAGCTTAGACGGAGGCCAGGGATACACTAGCTCCTACGAGCAGTACTTC
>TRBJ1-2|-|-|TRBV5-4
CASRPGAGVEGYTF
TGTGCCAGCAGGCCAGGGGCAGGGGTGGAGGGCTACACCTTC
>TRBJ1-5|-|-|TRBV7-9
CASSLVGEQPQHF
TGTGCCAGCAGCTTAGTTGGGGAACAGCCCCAGCATTTT
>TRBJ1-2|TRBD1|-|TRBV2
CASSVGTGGRGYTF
TGTGCCAGCAGTGTAGGGACAGGGGGCCGTGGCTACACCTTC
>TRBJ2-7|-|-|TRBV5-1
CASSFPGKYEQYF
TGCGCCAGCAGCTTTCCGGGGAAGTACGAGCAGTACTTC
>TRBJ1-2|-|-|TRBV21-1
CASSKASGPDVSYTF
TGTGCCAGCAGCAAAGCTTCCGGACCCGATGTAAGCTACACCTTC
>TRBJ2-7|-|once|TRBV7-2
CASSSRGGSYEQYF
TGTGCCAGCAGCTCCAGGGGAGGCTCCTACGAGCAGTACTTC
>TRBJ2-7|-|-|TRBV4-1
CASSLVEGNYEQYF
TGCGCCAGCAGCCTAGTGGAGGGTAACTACGAGCAGTACTTC
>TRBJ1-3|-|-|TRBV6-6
CASSYVGTGNTIYF
TGTGCCAGCAGTTACGTTGGGACTGGAAACACCATATATTTT
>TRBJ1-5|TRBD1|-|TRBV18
CASSPRQGDNQPQHF
TGTGCCAGCTCACCGAGACAGGGGGACAATCAGCCCCAGCATTTT
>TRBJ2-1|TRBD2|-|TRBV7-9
CASVIGGLAGLDEQFF
TGTGCCAGCGTAATAGGGGGACTAGCGGGACTCGATGAGCAGTTCTTC
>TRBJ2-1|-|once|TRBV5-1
CASSPAALLNNEQFF
TGCGCCAGCAGCCCGGCCGCTCTGCTCAACAATGAGCAGTTCTTC
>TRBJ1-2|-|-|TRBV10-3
CAISERGGLLSYGYTF
TGTGCCATCAGTGAGAGGGGAGGGCTTTTATCCTATGGCTACACCTTC
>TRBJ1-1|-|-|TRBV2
CAGFMNTEAFF
TGTGCAGGGTTCATGAACACTGAAGCTTTCTTT
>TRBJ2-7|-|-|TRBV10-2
CGGGRGGYEQYF
TGCGGAGGGGGCAGGGGAGGCTACGAGCAGTACTTC
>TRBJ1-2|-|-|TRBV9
CASSVGLGGPVGYTF
TGTGCCAGCAGCGTAGGTTTGGGGGGACCGGTAGGCTACACCTTC
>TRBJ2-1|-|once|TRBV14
CASRSGGASYNEQFF
TGTGCCAGCAGATCCGGCGGGGCTTCCTACAATGAGCAGTTCTTC
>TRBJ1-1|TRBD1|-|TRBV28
CASSRQGLGAFF
TGTGCCAGCAGTCGACAGGGTCTAGGAGCTTTCTTT
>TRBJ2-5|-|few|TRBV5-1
CASSLGGLKGETQYF
TGCGCCAGCAGCTTGGGAGGGTTAAAAGGGGAGACCCAGTACTTC
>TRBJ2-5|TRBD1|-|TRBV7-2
CASSRTGGAETQYF
TGTGCCAGCAGCCGAACAGGGGGCGCCGAGACCCAGTACTTC
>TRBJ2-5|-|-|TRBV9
CASSDRSQETQYF
TGTGCCAGCAGCGATCGCAGCCAAGAGACCCAGTACTTC
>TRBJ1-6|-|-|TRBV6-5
CASSRLGQYNSPLHF
TGTGCCAGCAGTCGACTAGGGCAATATAATTCACCCCTCCACTTT
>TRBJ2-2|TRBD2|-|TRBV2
CASRGTSGSSGELFF
TGTGCCAGCAGGGGGACTAGCGGGAGCAGCGGGGAGCTGTTTTTT
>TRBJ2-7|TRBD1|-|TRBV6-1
CASSEGYGTGQDHEQYF
TGTGCCAGCAGTGAAGGATACGGGACGGGACAGGACCACGAGCAGTACTTC
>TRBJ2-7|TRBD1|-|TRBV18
CASSPYRDSYEQYF
TGTGCCAGCTCCCCCTACCGGGACAGCTACGAGCAGTACTTC
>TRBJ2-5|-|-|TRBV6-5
CASSWADRETQYF
TGTGCCAGCAGTTGGGCGGATCGGGAGACCCAGTACTTC
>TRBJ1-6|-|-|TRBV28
CASRTAEGGPSYNSPLHF
TGTGCCAGCAGAACAGCTGAAGGGGGTCCCTCCTATAATTCACCCCTCCACTTT
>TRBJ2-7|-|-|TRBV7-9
CASSKGAPYEQYF
TGTGCCAGCAGCAAAGGCGCCCCGTACGAGCAGTACTTC
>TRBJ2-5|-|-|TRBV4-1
CASSRGLRETQYF
TGCGCCAGCAGCCGGGGGTTAAGAGAGACCCAGTACTTC
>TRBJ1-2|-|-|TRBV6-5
CASSYSGGLNYGYTF
TGTGCCAGCAGTTACTCGGGCGGACTTAACTATGGCTACACCTTC
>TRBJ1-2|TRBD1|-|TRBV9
CASSVTRDRVLFPGYTF
TGTGCCAGCAGCGTAACGAGGGACAGGGTCTTATTTCCTGGCTACACCTTC
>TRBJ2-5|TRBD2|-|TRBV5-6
CASSRPLAGGPGTQYF
TGTGCCAGCAGCCGACCCCTAGCGGGGGGGCCCGGGACCCAGTACTTC
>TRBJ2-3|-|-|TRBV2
CASRKLSGLTDTQYF
TGTGCCAGCAGGAAACTAAGCGGGCTCACAGATACGCAGTATTTT
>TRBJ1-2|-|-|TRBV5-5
CASSLSPGEISGYTF
TGTGCCAGCAGCTTGTCCCCAGGGGAAATCTCGGGCTACACCTTC
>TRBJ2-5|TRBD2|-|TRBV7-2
CASSLESGGWETQYF
TGTGCCAGCAGCTTAGAATCGGGAGGTTGGGAGACCCAGTACTTC
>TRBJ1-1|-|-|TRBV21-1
CASSKVAGAPNTEAFF
TGTGCCAGCAGCAAAGTCGCAGGGGCCCCGAACACTGAAGCTTTCTTT
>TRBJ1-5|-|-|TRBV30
CAWSQGSNQPQHF
TGTGCCTGGAGCCAGGGAAGCAATCAGCCCCAGCATTTT
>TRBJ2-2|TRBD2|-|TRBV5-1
CASSLSGGNTGELFF
TGCGCCAGCAGCTTAAGCGGGGGTAACACCGGGGAGCTGTTTTTT
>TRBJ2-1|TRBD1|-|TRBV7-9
CASSIDRGSYNEQFF
TGTGCCAGCAGCATCGACAGGGGGTCCTACAATGAGCAGTTCTTC
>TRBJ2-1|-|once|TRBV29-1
CSVGDRTEQFF
TGCAGCGTGGGGGACCGGACGGAGCAGTTCTTC
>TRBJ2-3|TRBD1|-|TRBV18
CASSAKDRGAWADTQYF
TGTGCCAGCTCCGCGAAGGACAGGGGTGCGTGGGCAGATACGCAGTATTTT
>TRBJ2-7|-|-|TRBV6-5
CASTSGTSYEQYF
TGTGCCAGCACCTCCGGGACCTCCTACGAGCAGTACTTC
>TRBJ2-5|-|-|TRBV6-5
CASSKTGKGETQYF
TGTGCCAGCAGTAAAACAGGGAAAGGAGAGACCCAGTACTTC
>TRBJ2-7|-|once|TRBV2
CASTARGHQLGEQYF
TGTGCCAGCACGGCTCGGGGACACCAATTGGGCGAGCAGTACTTC
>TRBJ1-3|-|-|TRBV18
CASSLGDSGSGNTIYF
TGTGCCAGCTCACTAGGGGACTCCGGCTCTGGAAACACCATATATTTT
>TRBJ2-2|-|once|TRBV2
CASRLGVGELFF
TGTGCCAGCAGGCTAGGGGTCGGGGAGCTGTTTTTT
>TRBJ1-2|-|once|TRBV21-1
CASLPGQGPWGYGYTF
TGTGCCAGTCTACCGGGACAGGGGCCCTGGGGCTATGGCTACACCTTC
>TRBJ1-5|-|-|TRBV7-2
CASSLESGRQPQHF
TGTGCCAGCAGCTTAGAAAGCGGGCGTCAGCCCCAGCATTTT
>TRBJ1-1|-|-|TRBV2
CASSPVGDTEAFF
TGTGCCAGCAGTCCGGTAGGGGATACTGAAGCTTTCTTT
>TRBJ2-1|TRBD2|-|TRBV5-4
CASSQTSVYNEQFF
TGTGCCAGCAGCCAGACTAGCGTCTACAATGAGCAGTTCTTC
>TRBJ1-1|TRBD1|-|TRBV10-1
CARPGQGGNTEAFF
TGCGCCAGACCGGGACAGGGAGGGAACACTGAAGCTTTCTTT
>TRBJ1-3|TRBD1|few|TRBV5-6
CASSLDRGTAGNTIYF
TGTGCCAGCAGCTTGGACAGGGGGACTGCTGGAAACACCATATATTTT
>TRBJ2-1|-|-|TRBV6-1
CASSAAGTPIYNEQFF
TGTGCCAGCAGTGCGGCGGGTACCCCCATCTACAATGAGCAGTTCTTC
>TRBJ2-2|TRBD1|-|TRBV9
CASKETGAPGELFF
TGTGCCAGCAAAGAGACAGGGGCCCCCGGGGAGCTGTTTTTT
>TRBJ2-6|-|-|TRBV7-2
CASSLQGTSGANVLTF
TGTGCCAGCAGCTTACAGGGGACCTCTGGGGCCAACGTCCTGACTTTC